This T cell receptor beta chain stems from a study of blood T cell repertoires in COVID-19. Across the study: Material from acute and convalescent COVID-19 was sourced from the United States, Italy and Spain. Nucleic acid was either cDNA or gDNA, and it came from T cells, B-cell-depleted T cells, or PBMCs.

In germline, CDR1 is DFQATT, CDR2 SNEGSKA (reference sequence). Trimming took off 7 bases at V and 6 bases at J, with 12 bases between the two ends. The length of the CDR3 is 11 residues. It was during active infection that Seattle patients were enrolled and then longitudinally followed. As handled by the study authors: Estimates of nucleated cell counts were drawn from the amplification of reference gene primers. TCRdb's table, derived via immunoSEQ multiplex PCR, lists solely in-frame clones and lacks some. D and trimming come from the DNA, and the V and J calls and clone size come from that table. The sample lists approximately 300,000 clones, 75% to 90% seen once, with 6.3% in the top ten.

The chain has TRBV20-1 and TRBJ2-5; D is ambiguous. This receptor was identified in a woman between 45 and 60 years old with COVID-19, enrolled during active disease. The sample was peripheral blood. The CDR3 bases are TGCAGTGTAAGACTTATAAAGACCCAGTACTTC. This translates into CSVRLIKTQYF.